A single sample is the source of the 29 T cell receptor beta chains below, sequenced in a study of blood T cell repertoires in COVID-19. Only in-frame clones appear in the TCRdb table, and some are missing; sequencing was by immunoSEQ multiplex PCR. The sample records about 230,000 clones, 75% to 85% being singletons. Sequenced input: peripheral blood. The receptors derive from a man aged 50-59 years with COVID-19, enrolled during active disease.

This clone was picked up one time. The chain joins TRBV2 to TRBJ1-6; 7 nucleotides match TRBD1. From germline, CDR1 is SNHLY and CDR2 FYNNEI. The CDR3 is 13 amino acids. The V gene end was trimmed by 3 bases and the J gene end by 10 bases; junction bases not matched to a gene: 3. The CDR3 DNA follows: TGTGCCAGCAGTGACAGGGGGATGTCACCCCTCCACTTT. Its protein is CASSDRGMSPLHF.

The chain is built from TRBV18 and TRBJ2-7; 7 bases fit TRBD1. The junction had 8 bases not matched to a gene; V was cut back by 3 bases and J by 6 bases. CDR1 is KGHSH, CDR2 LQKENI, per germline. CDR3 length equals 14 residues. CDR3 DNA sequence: TGTGCCAGCTCACCGCTTCAGGGGGAAGGCGAGCAGTACTTC. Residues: CASSPLQGEGEQYF. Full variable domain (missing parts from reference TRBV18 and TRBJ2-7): NAGVMQNPRHLVRRRGQEARLRCSPMKGHSHVYWYRQLPEEGLKFMVYLQKENIIDESGMPKERFSAEFPKEGPSILRIQQVVRGDSAAYFCASSPLQGEGEQYFGPGTRLTVT.

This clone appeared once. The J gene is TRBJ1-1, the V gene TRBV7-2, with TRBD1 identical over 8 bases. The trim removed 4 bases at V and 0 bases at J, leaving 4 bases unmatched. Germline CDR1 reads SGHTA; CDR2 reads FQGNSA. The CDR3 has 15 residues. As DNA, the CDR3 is TGTGCCAGCAGCTCCGACAGGGGCGTGAACACTGAAGCTTTCTTT. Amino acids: CASSSDRGVNTEAFF.

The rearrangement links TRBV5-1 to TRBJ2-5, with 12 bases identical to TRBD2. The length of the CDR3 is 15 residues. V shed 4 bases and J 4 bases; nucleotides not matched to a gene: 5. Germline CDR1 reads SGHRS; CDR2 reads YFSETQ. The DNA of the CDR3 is TGCGCCAGCAGCCCAAGACTAGCGGGGGCAGAGACCCAGTACTTC. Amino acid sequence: CASSPRLAGAETQYF.

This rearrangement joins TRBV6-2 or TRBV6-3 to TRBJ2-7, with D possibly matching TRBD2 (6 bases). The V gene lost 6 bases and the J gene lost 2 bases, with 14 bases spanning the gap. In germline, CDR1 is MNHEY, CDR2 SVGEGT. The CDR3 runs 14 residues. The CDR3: CASSLGTPAYEQYF. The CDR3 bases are TGTGCCAGCAGCCTCGGGACTCCAGCCTACGAGCAGTACTTC.

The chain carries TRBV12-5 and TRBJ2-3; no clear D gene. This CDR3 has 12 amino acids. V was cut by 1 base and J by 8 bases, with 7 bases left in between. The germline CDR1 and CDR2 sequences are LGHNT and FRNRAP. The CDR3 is CASGLGPGTQYF. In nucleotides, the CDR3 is TGTGCTAGTGGTTTGGGACCGGGTACGCAGTATTTT. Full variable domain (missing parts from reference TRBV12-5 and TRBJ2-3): DARVTQTPRHKVTEMGQEVTMRCQPILGHNTVFWYRQTMMQGLELLAYFRNRAPLDDSGMPKDRFSAEMPDATLATLKIQPSEPRDSAVYFCASGLGPGTQYFGPGTRLTVL.

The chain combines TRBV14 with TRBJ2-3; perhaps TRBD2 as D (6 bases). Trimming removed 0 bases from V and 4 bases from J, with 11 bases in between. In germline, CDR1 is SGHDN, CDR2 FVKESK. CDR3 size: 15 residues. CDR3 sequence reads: CASSQELPGADTQYF. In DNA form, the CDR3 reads TGTGCCAGCAGCCAAGAGTTGCCGGGGGCAGATACGCAGTATTTT.

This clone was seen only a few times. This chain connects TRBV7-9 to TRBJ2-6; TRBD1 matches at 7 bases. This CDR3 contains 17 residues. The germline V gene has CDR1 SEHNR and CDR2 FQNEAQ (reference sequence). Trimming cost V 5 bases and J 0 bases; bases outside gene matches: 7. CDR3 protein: CASSPGGAYSGANVLTF. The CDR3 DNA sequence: TGTGCCAGCAGCCCAGGGGGTGCCTACTCTGGGGCCAACGTCCTGACTTTC.

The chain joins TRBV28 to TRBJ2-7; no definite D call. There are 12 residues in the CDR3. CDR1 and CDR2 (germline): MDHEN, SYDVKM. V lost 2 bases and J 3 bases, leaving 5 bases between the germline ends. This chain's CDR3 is CASSLGGYEQYF. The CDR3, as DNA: TGTGCCAGCAGTTTAGGCGGCTACGAGCAGTACTTC.

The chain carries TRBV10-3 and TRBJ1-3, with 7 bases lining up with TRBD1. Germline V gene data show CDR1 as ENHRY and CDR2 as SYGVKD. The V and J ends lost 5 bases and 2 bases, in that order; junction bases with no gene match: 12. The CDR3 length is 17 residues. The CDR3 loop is CAISTRKQGPPGNTIYF. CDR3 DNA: TGTGCCATCAGTACGAGGAAACAGGGGCCACCTGGAAACACCATATATTTT.

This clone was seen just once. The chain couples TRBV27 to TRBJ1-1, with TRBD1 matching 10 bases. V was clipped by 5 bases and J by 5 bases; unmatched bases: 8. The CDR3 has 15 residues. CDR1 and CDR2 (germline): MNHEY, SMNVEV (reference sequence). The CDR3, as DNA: TGTGCCAGCAGTGGCGGACAGGGGGTAGGGACTGAAGCTTTCTTT. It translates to CASSGGQGVGTEAFF.

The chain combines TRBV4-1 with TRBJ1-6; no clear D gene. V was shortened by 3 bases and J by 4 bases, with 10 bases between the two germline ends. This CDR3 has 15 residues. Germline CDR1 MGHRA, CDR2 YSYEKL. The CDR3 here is CASSQKVGYNSPLHF. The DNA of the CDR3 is TGCGCCAGCAGCCAGAAAGTCGGGTATAATTCACCCCTCCACTTT.

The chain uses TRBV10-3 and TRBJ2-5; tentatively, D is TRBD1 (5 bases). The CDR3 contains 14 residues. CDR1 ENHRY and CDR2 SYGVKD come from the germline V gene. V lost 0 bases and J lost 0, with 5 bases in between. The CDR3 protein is CAISESGDQETQYF. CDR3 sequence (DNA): TGTGCCATCAGTGAGTCAGGGGACCAAGAGACCCAGTACTTC.

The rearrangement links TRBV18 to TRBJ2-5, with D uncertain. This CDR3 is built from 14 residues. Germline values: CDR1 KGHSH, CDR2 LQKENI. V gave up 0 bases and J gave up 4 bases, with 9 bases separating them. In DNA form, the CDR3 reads TGTGCCAGCTCACCACCCGGGTTACGAGAGACCCAGTACTTC. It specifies CASSPPGLRETQYF.

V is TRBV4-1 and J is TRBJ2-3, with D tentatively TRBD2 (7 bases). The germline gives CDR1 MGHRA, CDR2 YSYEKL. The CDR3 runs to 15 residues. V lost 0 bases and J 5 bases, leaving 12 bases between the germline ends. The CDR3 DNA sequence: TGCGCCAGCAGCCAAGATGGGGGGGGCAAAGATACGCAGTATTTT. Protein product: CASSQDGGGKDTQYF.

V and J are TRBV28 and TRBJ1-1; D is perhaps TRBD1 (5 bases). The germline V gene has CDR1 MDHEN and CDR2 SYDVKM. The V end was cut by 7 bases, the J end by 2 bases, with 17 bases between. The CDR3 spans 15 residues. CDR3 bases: TGTGCCAGCACCCTAGACGGGGGTGTAAACACTGAAGCTTTCTTT. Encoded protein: CASTLDGGVNTEAFF.

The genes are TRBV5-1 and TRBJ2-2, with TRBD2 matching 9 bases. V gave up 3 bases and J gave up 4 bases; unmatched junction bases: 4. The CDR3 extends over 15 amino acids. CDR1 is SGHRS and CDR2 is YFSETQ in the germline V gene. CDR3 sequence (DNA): TGCGCCAGCAGCTGGGCGGGGGGGCCCACCGGGGAGCTGTTTTTT. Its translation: CASSWAGGPTGELFF.

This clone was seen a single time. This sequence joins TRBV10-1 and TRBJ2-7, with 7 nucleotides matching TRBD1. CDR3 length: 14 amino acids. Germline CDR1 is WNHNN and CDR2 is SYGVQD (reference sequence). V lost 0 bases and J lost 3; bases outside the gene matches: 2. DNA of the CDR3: TGCGCCAGCAGTGAGTCGGGACAGTACTACGAGCAGTACTTC. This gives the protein CASSESGQYYEQYF.

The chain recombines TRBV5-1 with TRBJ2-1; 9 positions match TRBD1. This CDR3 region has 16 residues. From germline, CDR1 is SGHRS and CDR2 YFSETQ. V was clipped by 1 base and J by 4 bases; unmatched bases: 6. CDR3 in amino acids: CASSLSHRGQYNEQFF. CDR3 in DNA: TGCGCCAGCAGCTTGTCGCACAGGGGGCAATACAATGAGCAGTTCTTC.

The CDR3: CASSLGGGGNYGYTF. In DNA form, the CDR3 reads TGCGCCAGCAGCTTGGGTGGAGGGGGCAACTATGGCTACACCTTC. The J gene is TRBJ1-2, the V gene TRBV5-1; 7 bases map to TRBD1. CDR1 is SGHRS, CDR2 YFSETQ, per germline. V lost 0 bases to trimming and J lost 2 bases; unmatched junction nucleotides: 4. This CDR3 is 15 amino acids long.

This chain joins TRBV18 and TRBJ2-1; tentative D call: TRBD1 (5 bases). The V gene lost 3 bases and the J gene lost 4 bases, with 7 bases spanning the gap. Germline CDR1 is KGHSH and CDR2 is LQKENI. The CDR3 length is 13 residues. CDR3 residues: CASSPGAYNEQFF. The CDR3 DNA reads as TGTGCCAGCTCACCTGGGGCTTACAATGAGCAGTTCTTC. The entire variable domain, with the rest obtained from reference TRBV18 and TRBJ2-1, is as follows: NAGVMQNPRHLVRRRGQEARLRCSPMKGHSHVYWYRQLPEEGLKFMVYLQKENIIDESGMPKERFSAEFPKEGPSILRIQQVVRGDSAAYFCASSPGAYNEQFFGPGTRLTVL.

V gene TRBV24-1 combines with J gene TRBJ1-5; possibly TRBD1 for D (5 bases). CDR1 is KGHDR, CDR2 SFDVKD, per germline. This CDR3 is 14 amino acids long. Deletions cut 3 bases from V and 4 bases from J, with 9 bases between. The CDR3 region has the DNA TGTGCCACCAGTGATCCCGGGGGGAATCAGCCCCAGCATTTT. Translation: CATSDPGGNQPQHF.

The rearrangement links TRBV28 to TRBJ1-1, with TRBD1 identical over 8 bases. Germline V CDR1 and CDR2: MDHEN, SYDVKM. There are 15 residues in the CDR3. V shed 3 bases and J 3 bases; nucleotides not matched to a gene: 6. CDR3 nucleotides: TGTGCCAGCAGTTTTGCCCAGGGGGCACACACTGAAGCTTTCTTT. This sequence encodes CASSFAQGAHTEAFF.

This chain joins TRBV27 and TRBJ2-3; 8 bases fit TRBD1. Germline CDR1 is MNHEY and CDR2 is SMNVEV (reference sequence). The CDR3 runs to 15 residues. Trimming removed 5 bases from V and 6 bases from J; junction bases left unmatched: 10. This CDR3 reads CASSARQGLVDTQYF. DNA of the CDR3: TGTGCCAGCAGTGCACGACAGGGGCTCGTTGATACGCAGTATTTT.

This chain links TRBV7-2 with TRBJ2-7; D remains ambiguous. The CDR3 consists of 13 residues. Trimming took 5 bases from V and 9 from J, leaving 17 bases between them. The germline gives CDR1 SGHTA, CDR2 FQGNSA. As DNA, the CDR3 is TGTGCCAGCAGCGTCGCCCTCACTGATGGGCAGTACTTC. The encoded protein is CASSVALTDGQYF. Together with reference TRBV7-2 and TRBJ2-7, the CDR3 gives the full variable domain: GAGVSQSPSNKVTEKGKDVELRCDPISGHTALYWYRQSLGQGLEFLIYFQGNSAPDKSGLPSDRFSAERTGGSVSTLTIQRTQQEDSAVYLCASSVALTDGQYFGPGTRLTVT.

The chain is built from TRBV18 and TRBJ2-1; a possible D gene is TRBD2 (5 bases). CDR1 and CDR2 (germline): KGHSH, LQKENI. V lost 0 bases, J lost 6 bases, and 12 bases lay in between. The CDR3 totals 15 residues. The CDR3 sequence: CASSPPVRGSNEQFF. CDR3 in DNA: TGTGCCAGCTCACCACCTGTACGAGGGTCCAATGAGCAGTTCTTC.

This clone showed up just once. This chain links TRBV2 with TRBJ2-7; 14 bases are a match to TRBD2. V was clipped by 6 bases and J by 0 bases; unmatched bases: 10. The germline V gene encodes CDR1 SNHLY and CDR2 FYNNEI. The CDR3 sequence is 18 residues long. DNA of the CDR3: TGTGCCAGCAGACCCGGGACTAGCGGGGGCCTCTTCTCCTACGAGCAGTACTTC. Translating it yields CASRPGTSGGLFSYEQYF.

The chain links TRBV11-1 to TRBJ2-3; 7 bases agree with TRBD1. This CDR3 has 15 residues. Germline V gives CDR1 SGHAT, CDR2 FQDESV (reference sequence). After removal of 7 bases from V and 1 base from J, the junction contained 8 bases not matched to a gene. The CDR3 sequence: CASNPTGWRTDTQYF. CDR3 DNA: TGTGCCAGCAACCCGACAGGGTGGCGCACAGATACGCAGTATTTT.

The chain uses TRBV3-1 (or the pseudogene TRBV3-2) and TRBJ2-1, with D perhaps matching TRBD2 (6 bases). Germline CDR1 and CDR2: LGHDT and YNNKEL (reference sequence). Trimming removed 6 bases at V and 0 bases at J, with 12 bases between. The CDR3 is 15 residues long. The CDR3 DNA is TGTGCCAGCAGGGGAGGACAAAACTCCTACAATGAGCAGTTCTTC. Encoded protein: CASRGGQNSYNEQFF.